A selection of T cell receptor beta chains follows, all from one sample in a study of cytomegalovirus exposure and HLA in healthy donors. Measured with immunoSEQ multiplex PCR; TCRdb has only the in-frame clones, and not every one. The data contain under 200,000 clones, 86% of them singletons. Specimen: PBMCs. The receptors were gathered from a young woman in good health and CMV-seronegative. CDR3s include the opening cysteine and the closing phenylalanine or tryptophan. The D gene is left open where the match is weak. Clone size is stated in some rows and not others, as once, few, many or a class when expanded.

clone size	J gene	D gene	V gene	CDR3 protein	CDR3 DNA
once	TRBJ2-2	TRBD1	TRBV5-5	CASSFGTGWSTGELFF	TGTGCCAGCAGCTTCGGGACAGGGTGGAGCACCGGGGAGCTGTTTTTT
once	TRBJ1-4	NA	TRBV5-4	CASSEAGTEKEKLFF	TGTGCCAGCTCGGAAGCGGGAACGGAGAAGGAAAAACTGTTTTTT
NA	TRBJ2-7	NA	TRBV5-4	CASSLEDSLYEQYF	TGTGCCAGCAGCTTGGAGGACTCTTTATACGAGCAGTACTTC
few	TRBJ1-2	NA	TRBV5-8	CASTLADNYGYTF	TGTGCCAGCACCCTAGCGGACAACTATGGCTACACCTTC
NA	TRBJ2-5	TRBD1	TRBV11-2	CASSKGQGSRETQYF	TGTGCCAGCAGCAAGGGACAGGGGAGTAGAGAGACCCAGTACTTC
NA	TRBJ1-2	TRBD1	TRBV7-2	CASSLRVQGANGYTF	TGTGCCAGCAGCTTACGGGTCCAGGGGGCTAACGGCTACACCTTC
NA	TRBJ1-2	TRBD1	TRBV19	CASSIRTGGGYTF	TGTGCCAGTAGTATCCGGACAGGGGGCGGCTACACCTTC
NA	TRBJ1-2	TRBD1	TRBV19	CASSNDRDGPYGYTF	TGTGCCAGTAGTAACGACAGGGATGGTCCCTATGGCTACACCTTC
NA	TRBJ1-2	NA	TRBV25-1	CASSEGGFGYTF	TGTGCCAGCAGTGAGGGAGGGTTCGGCTACACCTTC
NA	TRBJ1-4	NA	TRBV6-6	CASSLTGVNEKLFF	TGTGCCAGCAGTTTAACGGGGGTTAATGAAAAACTGTTTTTT
NA	TRBJ2-6	TRBD1	TRBV29-1	CSVEGGTGPGANVLTF	TGCAGCGTTGAAGGGGGGACAGGGCCCGGGGCCAACGTCCTGACTTTC
NA	TRBJ1-1	NA	TRBV5-1	CASSFVARGEGEAFF	TGCGCCAGCAGCTTCGTCGCCAGAGGAGAAGGAGAAGCTTTCTTT
NA	TRBJ2-3	NA	TRBV10-3	CAISVSFVTDTQYF	TGTGCCATCAGTGTGTCCTTTGTCACAGATACGCAGTATTTT
NA	TRBJ1-5	NA	TRBV18	CASSGDRTSNQPQHF	TGTGCCAGCTCAGGAGACAGGACGAGCAATCAGCCCCAGCATTTT
NA	TRBJ2-7	TRBD2	TRBV11-2	CASRREGYEQYF	TGTGCCAGCAGACGGGAGGGCTACGAGCAGTACTTC
NA	TRBJ2-1	TRBD2	TRBV9	CASSVRAGGDSYNEQFF	TGTGCCAGCAGCGTTCGAGCGGGAGGGGACTCCTACAATGAGCAGTTCTTC
NA	TRBJ2-2	NA	TRBV4-1	CASSQRLGGNTGELFF	TGCGCCAGCAGCCAACGACTCGGGGGGAACACCGGGGAGCTGTTTTTT
NA	TRBJ2-7	TRBD2	TRBV5-1	CASSLVTGGLSYEQYF	TGCGCCAGCAGCTTGGTGACGGGAGGACTCTCCTACGAGCAGTACTTC
NA	TRBJ2-5	NA	TRBV4-1	CASSTTRETQYF	TGCGCCAGCAGCACCACTAGGGAGACCCAGTACTTC
NA	TRBJ2-3	NA	TRBV4-2	CASSQVRPGFDRTDTQYF	TGTGCCAGCAGCCAAGTCCGTCCGGGGTTCGATCGGACAGATACGCAGTATTTT
NA	TRBJ2-3	TRBD2	TRBV6-1	CASSIAGTTDTQYF	TGTGCCAGCAGTATAGCGGGGACCACAGATACGCAGTATTTT
NA	TRBJ1-5	TRBD1	TRBV23-1	CASSHPWTGGVVNQPQHF	TGCGCCAGCAGTCATCCGTGGACAGGGGGAGTGGTTAATCAGCCCCAGCATTTT
NA	TRBJ2-1	NA	TRBV7-3	CASSYRPMLSSYNEQFF	TGTGCCAGCAGCTACCGCCCTATGCTGAGCTCCTACAATGAGCAGTTCTTC
NA	TRBJ2-7	TRBD2	TRBV2	CASSITLLAGGRRGEQYF	TGTGCCAGCAGTATTACCCTTCTAGCGGGGGGGCGGCGGGGCGAGCAGTACTTC
NA	TRBJ2-2	TRBD2	TRBV5-1	CASSLSSGIGTGELFF	TGCGCCAGCAGCTTAAGTAGCGGGATAGGCACCGGGGAGCTGTTTTTT
NA	TRBJ2-1	TRBD2	TRBV2	CASSVLAGGPGEQFF	TGTGCCAGCAGTGTACTAGCGGGGGGGCCAGGGGAGCAGTTCTTC
NA	TRBJ2-7	NA	TRBV6-5	CASSYGQYQYF	TGTGCCAGCAGTTACGGACAGTATCAGTACTTC
NA	TRBJ1-3	NA	TRBV30	CAWTYLGDNYGNTIYF	TGTGCCTGGACATACCTCGGGGACAATTATGGAAACACCATATATTTT
NA	TRBJ2-2	NA	TRBV9	CASSVLEGAGELFF	TGTGCCAGCAGCGTACTTGAGGGGGCCGGGGAGCTGTTTTTT
NA	TRBJ1-1	NA	TRBV5-1	CASSLEGRVDTEAFF	TGCGCCAGCAGCTTGGAGGGCAGGGTGGACACTGAAGCTTTCTTT
NA	TRBJ1-2	NA	TRBV18	CASSPPEEWEGRNYGYTF	TGTGCCAGCTCACCACCGGAAGAATGGGAAGGGAGGAACTATGGCTACACCTTC
NA	TRBJ2-2	NA	TRBV15	CATSSQAFPANTGELFF	TGTGCCACCAGTTCGCAGGCCTTCCCCGCGAACACCGGGGAGCTGTTTTTT
once	TRBJ2-7	NA	TRBV10-2	CASSDYYEQYF	TGCGCCAGCAGTGATTACTACGAGCAGTACTTC
once	TRBJ1-1	NA	TRBV27	CASSLNRFNTEAFF	TGTGCCAGCAGTTTGAACAGATTTAACACTGAAGCTTTCTTT
NA	TRBJ2-7	TRBD2	TRBV9	CASSANGLAGVEQYF	TGTGCCAGCAGCGCAAACGGACTAGCGGGGGTCGAGCAGTACTTC
NA	TRBJ1-4	TRBD1	TRBV18	CASSLQDRAEEKLFF	TGTGCCAGCTCGCTTCAAGACAGGGCGGAGGAAAAACTGTTTTTT
NA	TRBJ2-2	NA	TRBV18	CASSPQGTGELFF	TGTGCCAGCTCACCACAGGGGACCGGGGAGCTGTTTTTT
few	TRBJ2-7	NA	TRBV15	CATSRDKVLGLEQYF	TGTGCCACCAGCAGAGATAAAGTCCTGGGACTCGAGCAGTACTTC
NA	TRBJ1-1	NA	TRBV27	CASSLASSNTEAFF	TGTGCCAGCAGTTTAGCGAGCTCAAACACTGAAGCTTTCTTT
NA	TRBJ2-1	TRBD2	TRBV6-6	CASSYSTSGVYNEQFF	TGTGCCAGCAGTTACTCGACTAGCGGGGTTTACAATGAGCAGTTCTTC
NA	TRBJ1-5	NA	TRBV5-6	CASSAREGNQPQHF	TGTGCCAGCAGCGCCCGGGAGGGCAATCAGCCCCAGCATTTT
NA	TRBJ2-5	NA	TRBV5-1	CASSPSSTEETQYF	TGCGCCAGCAGCCCATCTAGTACGGAGGAGACCCAGTACTTC
NA	TRBJ2-7	NA	TRBV6-5	CASSYDSTSYEQYF	TGTGCCAGCAGTTATGACAGTACCTCCTACGAGCAGTACTTC